The 18 T cell receptor beta chains below were found in one sample sequenced in a study of cytomegalovirus exposure and HLA in healthy donors. This PCR relied on a set of 60 Vbeta primers and 13 Jbeta primers. Repertoires were generated with immunoSEQ multiplex PCR, while TCRdb's copy carries only in-frame clones and drops some. The sample contains some 120,000 clones, 75% to 85% of which appear only once. The specimen was PBMCs. The receptor source for this set is a man aged 35 to 55 in good health and CMV-seronegative.

This clone showed up just a few times. The V and J genes are TRBV5-6 and TRBJ2-1; 11 bases map to TRBD2. V trimming: 3 bases; J trimming: 4 bases; junction bases outside the gene matches: 3. From germline, CDR1 is SGHDT and CDR2 YYEEEE. CDR3 size: 15 residues. CDR3 sequence: CASSSGLAVYNEQFF. The CDR3 DNA sequence: TGTGCCAGCAGCTCGGGACTAGCGGTTTACAATGAGCAGTTCTTC.

V is TRBV30 and J is TRBJ1-4; D gene uncertain. CDR1 GTSNPN and CDR2 SVGIG come from the germline V gene (reference sequence). The CDR3 has 13 amino acids. Deletions cut 1 base from V and 8 bases from J, with 11 bases between. The DNA for the CDR3 is TGTGCCTGGAGTGCCCTCGGAGGGGAAAAACTGTTTTTT. Translated, it gives CAWSALGGEKLFF. The full variable domain, completed using reference TRBV30 and TRBJ1-4, is SQTIHQWPATLVQPVGSPLSLECTVEGTSNPNLYWYRQAAGRGLQLLFYSVGIGQISSEVPQNLSASRPQDRQFILSSKKLLLSDSGFYLCAWSALGGEKLFFGSGTQLSVL.

The chain has TRBV10-2 and TRBJ2-2; D not resolved. V lost 6 bases and J lost 3, with 11 bases in between. The CDR3 is made up of 14 amino acids. Germline V CDR1 and CDR2: WSHSY, SAAADI. The CDR3 reads CASRKSLDTGELFF. CDR3 coding DNA: TGCGCCAGCAGAAAGAGTCTAGACACCGGGGAGCTGTTTTTT.

V gene TRBV7-6 combines with J gene TRBJ2-2; 9 positions match TRBD1. In germline, CDR1 is SGHVS, CDR2 FNYEAQ. CDR3 length: 16 residues. After removal of 5 bases from V and 3 bases from J, the junction contained 7 bases not matched to a gene. The CDR3 sequence is CASSPKQGAYTGELFF. DNA of the CDR3: TGTGCCAGCAGCCCTAAACAGGGGGCCTACACCGGGGAGCTGTTTTTT.

This chain uses TRBV7-2 with TRBJ2-7; D gene uncertain. V lost 2 bases and J lost 6, with 11 bases in between. The V gene's germline CDR1 is SGHTA and CDR2 FQGNSA. The CDR3 is 13 residues long. The CDR3 spells CASSLPHGSEQYF. The CDR3, as DNA: TGTGCCAGCAGCTTACCCCATGGTAGCGAGCAGTACTTC.

The chain carries TRBV7-8 and TRBJ2-3; D might be TRBD1 (5 bases). V was shortened by 1 base and J by 5 bases, with 13 bases between the two germline ends. The CDR3 contains 15 residues. The V gene's germline CDR1 is SGHVS and CDR2 FQNEAQ. CDR3 sequence (DNA): TGTGCCAGCAGCTTAGTGGCAGGGCGAGTAGATACGCAGTATTTT. Amino acids: CASSLVAGRVDTQYF.

Here the CDR3 reads CAISEAGTNNSPLHF. The CDR3 DNA follows: TGTGCCATCAGTGAAGCCGGGACAAATAATTCACCCCTCCACTTT. The chain links TRBV10-3 to TRBJ1-6, with D possibly matching TRBD1 (6 bases). The germline CDR1 and CDR2 sequences are ENHRY and SYGVKD. This CDR3 is built from 15 residues. V gave up 3 bases and J gave up 5 bases, with 11 bases separating them.

As to this clone: One junction end disagrees with the germline gene, perhaps due to a read error. This chain uses TRBV7-8 with TRBJ2-7; D unclear. CDR3 size: 13 residues. Germline loops: CDR1 SGHVS, CDR2 FQNEAQ. Here the CDR3 reads CASTLRGSNEQYF. CDR3 nucleotide sequence: TGTGCCAGCACCTTGAGAGGCTCCAACGAGCAGTACTTC.

The chain has TRBV4-1 and TRBJ2-1, with unresolved D. V was clipped by 3 bases and J by 7 bases, with 10 bases between them. The CDR3 loop spans 13 amino acids. Germline CDR1 MGHRA, CDR2 YSYEKL. CDR3 amino acids: CASSHSLLNEQFF. CDR3 in DNA: TGCGCCAGCAGCCACTCCCTGCTAAATGAGCAGTTCTTC.

The V and J genes are TRBV5-1 and TRBJ1-2, with 9 bases fitting TRBD1. CDR1 SGHRS and CDR2 YFSETQ come from the germline V gene. This CDR3 has 13 residues. V lost 3 bases to trimming and J lost 7 bases; unmatched junction nucleotides: 4. The CDR3 nucleotides are TGCGCCAGCAGCTCGGGACAGGGTAGTGGCTACACCTTC. It encodes CASSSGQGSGYTF.

J is TRBJ2-5 and V is TRBV5-4, with D possibly TRBD1 on 6 matching bases. The CDR3 contains 16 residues. The V end was cut by 4 bases, the J end by 7 bases, with 23 bases between. Germline lookup yields CDR1 SGHNT and CDR2 YYREEE (reference sequence). This chain's CDR3 is CASSTARNKGVWTQYF. CDR3 bases: TGTGCCAGCAGCACTGCAAGGAATAAGGGGGTATGGACCCAGTACTTC. Supplemented by reference TRBV5-4 and TRBJ2-5, the full variable domain reads ETGVTQSPTHLIKTRGQQVTLRCSSQSGHNTVSWYQQALGQGPQFIFQYYREEENGRGNFPPRFSGLQFPNYSSELNVNALELDDSALYLCASSTARNKGVWTQYFGPGTRLLVL.

The chain recombines TRBV5-1 with TRBJ2-6; 9 bases fit TRBD1. In germline, CDR1 is SGHRS, CDR2 YFSETQ. CDR3 length equals 16 residues. J gave up 2 bases and V 4 bases, and 4 bases lay outside the gene matches. The CDR3 loop is CASSARTGAGANVLTF. For the CDR3, the DNA is TGCGCCAGCAGCGCCCGGACAGGGGCTGGGGCCAACGTCCTGACTTTC.

About this clone itself: An end of the junction differs from the germline gene, which may be a read error. The rearrangement joins TRBV19 to TRBJ2-4, with a tentative D call TRBD2 (5 bases). CDR1 is LNHDA, CDR2 SQIVND, per germline (reference sequence). CDR3 size: 17 residues. CDR3 DNA sequence: TGTGCCAGTAGTTCCCGGGAATTTGGGCGGGCCAAAAACAGTCAGTACTTC. Its translation is CASSSREFGRAKNSQYF. The full variable domain, completed using reference TRBV19 and TRBJ2-4, is DGGITQSPKYLFRKEGQNVTLSCEQNLNHDAMYWYRQDPGQGLRLIYYSQIVNDFQKGDIAEGYSVSREKKESFPLTVTSAQKNPTAFYLCASSSREFGRAKNSQYFGAGTRLSVL.

This chain connects TRBV10-1 to TRBJ1-4; D not certain. This CDR3 region has 13 residues. V shed 3 bases and J shed 8 bases, with 10 bases lying between them. The germline V gene has CDR1 WNHNN and CDR2 SYGVQD (reference sequence). The CDR3 region has the DNA TGCGCCAGCAGTGATACCCGAGGGGAAAAACTGTTTTTT. Amino acid sequence: CASSDTRGEKLFF.

This chain connects TRBV11-2 to TRBJ2-3, with TRBD2 matching over 12 bases. The CDR3 runs 17 residues. V gave up 5 bases and J gave up 3 bases; unmatched junction bases: 9. From germline, CDR1 is SGHAT and CDR2 FQNNGV. In DNA, the CDR3 is TGTGCCAGCAGCCCTCGACTAGCGGGAGTCTGGACAGATACGCAGTATTTT. It yields the protein CASSPRLAGVWTDTQYF. Full variable domain (remainder filled in from reference TRBV11-2 and TRBJ2-3): EAGVAQSPRYKIIEKRQSVAFWCNPISGHATLYWYQQILGQGPKLLIQFQNNGVVDDSQLPKDRFSAERLKGVDSTLKIQPAKLEDSAVYLCASSPRLAGVWTDTQYFGPGTRLTVL.

The CDR3 loop reads CASSYGTGGPEAGELFF. The CDR3 DNA follows: TGTGCCAGCAGCTACGGGACAGGTGGTCCCGAGGCCGGGGAGCTGTTTTTT. The rearrangement joins TRBV7-9 to TRBJ2-2, with TRBD1 identical over 8 bases. The CDR3 contains 17 residues. The junction had 13 bases not matched to a gene; V was cut back by 4 bases and J by 6 bases. The germline CDR1 and CDR2 sequences are SEHNR and FQNEAQ (reference sequence).

CDR3 protein: CSVESAGSTDTQYF. The CDR3 coding sequence is TGCAGCGTTGAGTCGGCGGGGAGCACAGATACGCAGTATTTT. V gene TRBV29-1 combines with J gene TRBJ2-3, with a tentative D call TRBD2 (6 bases). Trimming took 3 bases from V and 0 from J, leaving 10 bases between them. CDR3 length: 14 amino acids. Germline CDR1 reads SQVTM; CDR2 reads ANQGSEA.

V gene TRBV18 combines with J gene TRBJ1-1, with TRBD1 matching over 7 bases. The V gene end was trimmed by 3 bases and the J gene end by 4 bases; junction bases not matched to a gene: 11. Germline CDR1 KGHSH, CDR2 LQKENI. The CDR3 contains 16 residues. CDR3 in amino acids: CASSPPGQNKVTEAFF. The CDR3 nucleotides read TGTGCCAGCTCACCGCCGGGACAGAATAAGGTCACTGAAGCTTTCTTT.